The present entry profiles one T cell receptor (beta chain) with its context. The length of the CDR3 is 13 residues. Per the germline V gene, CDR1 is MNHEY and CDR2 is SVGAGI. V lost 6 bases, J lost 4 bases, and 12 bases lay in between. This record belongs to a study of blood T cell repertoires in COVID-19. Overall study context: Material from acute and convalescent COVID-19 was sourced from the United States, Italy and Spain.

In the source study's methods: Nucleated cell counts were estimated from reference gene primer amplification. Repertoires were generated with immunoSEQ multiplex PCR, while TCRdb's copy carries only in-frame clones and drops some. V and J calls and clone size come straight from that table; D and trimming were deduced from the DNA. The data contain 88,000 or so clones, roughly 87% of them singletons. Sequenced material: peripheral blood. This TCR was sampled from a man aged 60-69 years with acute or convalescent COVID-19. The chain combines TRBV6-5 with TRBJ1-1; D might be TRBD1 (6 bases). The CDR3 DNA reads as TGTGCCAGCAGCTCACAGGGAAGCACTGAAGCTTTCTTT. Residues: CASSSQGSTEAFF.